The subject of this entry is one T cell receptor beta chain. The target antigen is unknown. Mismatch with germline at one junction end may stem from a read error. The sample is drawn from a study of glioma-infiltrating T cells. General study findings and limits: Gliomas, especially low-grade, showed above-expected tissue-blood divergence; non-neoplastic patients showed below. Shared blood CDR3 signature motifs marked patients with low tissue-blood divergence. Only very few CDR3 sequences appeared in both tissue and blood.

CDR1 is SGHNT and CDR2 is YYREEE in the germline V gene (reference sequence). There are 16 residues in the CDR3. The iRepertoire nested amplicon-rescue multiplex PCR amplified TCR alpha and beta CDR3s from RNA. TCRdb ran MiXCR on the multiplex PCR reads and lists one entry per CDR3 protein. The table has a few hundred thousand distinct CDR3 sequences, about 40% seen once. This TCR was sampled from a human donor with low-grade glioma or glioblastoma, undergoing nonglioma brain surgery, or in good health (not recorded which). Material: glioma tissue, nonneoplastic brain tissue, or PBMCs (not recorded which). The genes are TRBV5-4 and TRBJ1-1; weak D call: TRBD1 (5 bases). DNA of the CDR3: TGTGCCAGCAGCTTGGGAGGGGTCGGAATGAGCACTGAAGCTCTCTTT. Amino acid sequence: CASSLGGVGMSTEALF.